Listed below are T cell receptor beta chains from one sample, sequenced in a study of blood T cells in healthy people across ages. MiXCR was run by TCRdb on the 5' RACE reads, yielding one entry per CDR3 protein. The sample has roughly 800,000 distinct CDR3 sequences; roughly 25% are singletons. A further study also used this sample, focusing on T cells of mothers and their children.

Material for sequencing was blood. The source of these receptors is a boy between 10 and 17 years old in good health. Both conserved end residues are part of each CDR3. Each record gives: clone size, V gene, D gene, CDR3 length, J gene, CDR3 DNA, CDR3 protein. The D gene is left open where the match is weak. For some rows the clone size is stated as once, few or many, or as a class when expanded; others skip it.

size: NA
V: TRBV29-1
D: TRBD1
length: 12
J: TRBJ2-3
DNA: TGCAGCTCGGACAGGGACACAGATACGCAGTATTTT
CDR3: CSSDRDTDTQYF

size: NA
V: TRBV6-1
D: NA
length: 18
J: TRBJ1-5
DNA: TGTGCCAGCAGTCCCGCACCTCCAGGGTTGGGGGGGGAGGAGCCCCAGCATTTT
CDR3: CASSPAPPGLGGEEPQHF

size: few
V: TRBV5-1
D: NA
length: 12
J: TRBJ1-2
DNA: TGCGCCAGCAGCCTTACTGATGATGGCTACACCTTC
CDR3: CASSLTDDGYTF

size: NA
V: TRBV20-1
D: NA
length: 12
J: TRBJ2-3
DNA: TGCAGTGCTAGTTCCCGAACAGATACGCAGTATTTT
CDR3: CSASSRTDTQYF

size: few
V: TRBV18
D: TRBD2
length: 17
J: TRBJ2-3
DNA: TGTGCCAGCTCACCTTACTCGAGCGGGGTTAGCACAGATACGCAGTATTTT
CDR3: CASSPYSSGVSTDTQYF

size: NA
V: TRBV29-1
D: NA
length: 13
J: TRBJ2-7
DNA: TGCAGCGTTTTTTCGGGAGAACGTTTCGAGCAGTACTTC
CDR3: CSVFSGERFEQYF

size: NA
V: TRBV7-9
D: TRBD2
length: 15
J: TRBJ2-7
DNA: TGTGCCAGCAGCTTATGGACTAGCGGGAATTACGAGCAGTACTTC
CDR3: CASSLWTSGNYEQYF

size: NA
V: TRBV2
D: NA
length: 16
J: TRBJ2-3
DNA: TGTGCCAGCAGTGATCTCCCCAACACCTACACAGATACGCAGTATTTT
CDR3: CASSDLPNTYTDTQYF

size: few
V: TRBV19
D: TRBD2
length: 14
J: TRBJ2-5
DNA: TGTGCCAGTAGTCCTAGCGGGAGCCAAGAGACCCAGTACTTC
CDR3: CASSPSGSQETQYF

size: NA
V: TRBV11-3
D: NA
length: 17
J: TRBJ2-3
DNA: TGTGCCAGTAGCTTACATACCCCAGGGATGGGCCGAGATACGCAGTATTTT
CDR3: CASSLHTPGMGRDTQYF

size: NA
V: TRBV5-2
D: NA
length: 14
J: TRBJ2-5
DNA: TGTGCCAGCAACTTCGGACAGGGATGGGAGACCCAGTACTTC
CDR3: CASNFGQGWETQYF

size: NA
V: TRBV27
D: NA
length: 17
J: TRBJ2-1
DNA: TGTGCCAGCAGTCCCCCTCCCGGAGGGAGGTCCTACAATGAGCAGTTCTTC
CDR3: CASSPPPGGRSYNEQFF

size: NA
V: TRBV6-4
D: TRBD2
length: 15
J: TRBJ2-3
DNA: TGTGCCAGCAGCCCAGCGGGAGTGAGGTCAGATACGCAGTATTTT
CDR3: CASSPAGVRSDTQYF

size: NA
V: TRBV7-9
D: TRBD1
length: 16
J: TRBJ1-1
DNA: TGTGCCAGCTGCGTATGGAACCGGGACAGAAATCCTGAAGCTTTCTTT
CDR3: CASCVWNRDRNPEAFF

size: NA
V: TRBV20-1
D: NA
length: 13
J: TRBJ2-5
DNA: TGCAGTGCTACTCACCGAAGGTCGGAGACCCAGTACTTC
CDR3: CSATHRRSETQYF

size: few
V: TRBV15
D: NA
length: 16
J: TRBJ2-1
DNA: TGTGCCACCAGCAGAGATCTAGGGGATCTATACAATGAGCAGTTCTTC
CDR3: CATSRDLGDLYNEQFF

size: NA
V: TRBV2
D: NA
length: 14
J: TRBJ1-5
DNA: TGTGCCAGCAGTGAAGTGTGGGTAGGGCAGCCCCAGCATTTT
CDR3: CASSEVWVGQPQHF

size: NA
V: TRBV6-1
D: TRBD1
length: 15
J: TRBJ2-1
DNA: TGTGCCAGCAGTGTCGGGACAGGGGTCTACAATGAGCGGTTCTTC
CDR3: CASSVGTGVYNERFF

size: many
V: TRBV28
D: NA
length: 13
J: TRBJ2-5
DNA: TGTGCCAGCAGTTCCGGGAGCCGAGAGACCCAGTACTTC
CDR3: CASSSGSRETQYF

size: few
V: TRBV3-1
D: TRBD1
length: 15
J: TRBJ1-4
DNA: TGTGCCAGCAGCCCCTCGACAGGGGTTAATGAAAAACTGTTTTTT
CDR3: CASSPSTGVNEKLFF

size: few
V: TRBV29-1
D: NA
length: 16
J: TRBJ2-1
DNA: TGCAGCGTCACCACGGACAGCTTAAGCTCCTACAATGAGCAGTTCTTC
CDR3: CSVTTDSLSSYNEQFF

size: few
V: TRBV12-3/TRBV12-4
D: TRBD2
length: 14
J: TRBJ2-3
DNA: TGTGCCAGCAGTCTACAAGTGACTAGCCAGGGACGGTATTTT
CDR3: CASSLQVTSQGRYF

size: few
V: TRBV7-2
D: NA
length: 14
J: TRBJ2-5
DNA: TGTGCCAGCAGCTTAGTAAGCTATCGGGAGACCCAGTACTTC
CDR3: CASSLVSYRETQYF

size: few
V: TRBV11-2
D: NA
length: 15
J: TRBJ2-7
DNA: TGTGCCAGCAGCTCGCCGGGCCCCGGGGCCTACGAGCAGTACTTC
CDR3: CASSSPGPGAYEQYF

size: NA
V: TRBV2
D: NA
length: 17
J: TRBJ1-1
DNA: TGTGCCAGCAGTGGGTCGGGACAAGGACGATGGGACACTGAAGCTTTCTTT
CDR3: CASSGSGQGRWDTEAFF

size: many
V: TRBV29-1
D: TRBD1
length: 12
J: TRBJ2-6
DNA: TGCAGCGTACAGGGGGGGGCCAACGTCCTGACTTTC
CDR3: CSVQGGANVLTF

size: few
V: TRBV3-1
D: NA
length: 13
J: TRBJ2-5
DNA: TGTGCCAGCAGCCAAGGACAAGCTTCGACAGTGAACTTC
CDR3: CASSQGQASTVNF

size: many
V: TRBV9
D: NA
length: 13
J: TRBJ2-5
DNA: TGTGCCAGCAGCGTAAGAACAGGGGAGACCCAGTACTTC
CDR3: CASSVRTGETQYF

size: few
V: TRBV19
D: NA
length: 15
J: TRBJ1-3
DNA: TGTGCCAGTAGTACTCCGGGACTGCTAGCGGACACCATATATTTT
CDR3: CASSTPGLLADTIYF

size: few
V: TRBV2
D: NA
length: 12
J: TRBJ2-7
DNA: TGTGCCAGCATTGGTGGGGGCTACGAGCAGTACTTC
CDR3: CASIGGGYEQYF

size: NA
V: TRBV5-6
D: TRBD2
length: 18
J: TRBJ2-3
DNA: TGTGCCAGCAGCTTGCGGACTAGCGGGAGTCCCGCCACAGATACGCAGTATTTT
CDR3: CASSLRTSGSPATDTQYF

size: NA
V: TRBV27
D: NA
length: 13
J: TRBJ2-5
DNA: TGTGCCAGCAGAGAGGGCCCGGCCGGGGCCCAGTACTTC
CDR3: CASREGPAGAQYF

size: few
V: TRBV5-1
D: NA
length: 13
J: TRBJ2-1
DNA: TGCGCCAGCAGCTCCCAGCCGTCTGATGAGCAGTTCTTC
CDR3: CASSSQPSDEQFF

size: NA
V: TRBV3-1
D: TRBD1
length: 15
J: TRBJ2-3
DNA: TGTGCCAGCAGCCGCGGGACAGGGGACACAGATACGCAGTATTTT
CDR3: CASSRGTGDTDTQYF

size: few
V: TRBV9
D: NA
length: 16
J: TRBJ2-1
DNA: TGTGCCAGCAGCGTAGGGGTGGCCCCGAAGTACAATGAGCAGTTCTTC
CDR3: CASSVGVAPKYNEQFF

size: few
V: TRBV4-1
D: NA
length: 14
J: TRBJ2-7
DNA: TGCGCCAGCAGCGCCAGGACACACTCCTACGAGCAGTACTTC
CDR3: CASSARTHSYEQYF

size: few
V: TRBV15
D: TRBD1
length: 18
J: TRBJ1-4
DNA: TGTGCCACCAGCAGAACCGTGGGACAGAGGCGATCTAATGAAAAACTGTTTTTT
CDR3: CATSRTVGQRRSNEKLFF

size: NA
V: TRBV6-6
D: NA
length: 15
J: TRBJ1-4
DNA: TGTGCCAGCAGTTACGCGGGGGAGGGGCCCGGCAAACTGTTTTTT
CDR3: CASSYAGEGPGKLFF

size: NA
V: TRBV29-1
D: NA
length: 14
J: TRBJ1-3
DNA: TGCAGCGTTATCTTTACAGGGCTCGGAAACACCATATATTTT
CDR3: CSVIFTGLGNTIYF

size: once
V: TRBV18
D: NA
length: 14
J: TRBJ2-5
DNA: TGTGCCAGCTCACCCAGCCCGGAAGGGGAGACCCAGTACTTC
CDR3: CASSPSPEGETQYF

size: NA
V: TRBV27
D: NA
length: 13
J: TRBJ2-7
DNA: TGTGCCAGCAGTTCCCTGGGACTCTACGAGCAGTACTTC
CDR3: CASSSLGLYEQYF

size: NA
V: TRBV29-1
D: NA
length: 15
J: TRBJ2-5
DNA: TGCAGCGTTACACTAGCTTGGGGCCATGGAGAGACCCAGTACTTC
CDR3: CSVTLAWGHGETQYF

size: few
V: TRBV20-1
D: NA
length: 14
J: TRBJ2-7
DNA: TGCAGTGCTAGGGGGCTTCACTCTACCTACGAGCAGTACTTC
CDR3: CSARGLHSTYEQYF

size: NA
V: TRBV7-2
D: NA
length: 14
J: TRBJ2-7
DNA: TGTGCCAGCAGCCCAACCAGAAGCGGCTACGAGCAGTACTTC
CDR3: CASSPTRSGYEQYF

size: NA
V: TRBV7-9
D: TRBD2
length: 17
J: TRBJ2-1
DNA: TGTGCCAGCAGCTTGGGGTCGGCGGGGGGAACGTACAATGAGCAGTTCTTC
CDR3: CASSLGSAGGTYNEQFF

size: NA
V: TRBV4-1
D: TRBD1
length: 16
J: TRBJ2-1
DNA: TGCGCCAGCAGCCAGATGGACAGGGACCCCTACAATGAGCAGTTCTTC
CDR3: CASSQMDRDPYNEQFF

size: many
V: TRBV3-1
D: NA
length: 15
J: TRBJ2-6
DNA: TGTGCCAGCAGCCAAGACTACTCTGGGGCCAACGTCCTGACTTTC
CDR3: CASSQDYSGANVLTF

size: few
V: TRBV20-1
D: NA
length: 15
J: TRBJ1-1
DNA: TGCAGTGCTAGAACGGGCGAGATATTAAAAACTGAAGCTTTCTTT
CDR3: CSARTGEILKTEAFF

size: few
V: TRBV29-1
D: NA
length: 12
J: TRBJ2-4
DNA: TGCAGCTTTACACCGGACTTTTACATTCAGTACTTC
CDR3: CSFTPDFYIQYF

size: NA
V: TRBV11-3
D: NA
length: 14
J: TRBJ1-1
DNA: TGTGCCAGCAACCAGGACAGCCCGAACACCGAAGCTTTCTTT
CDR3: CASNQDSPNTEAFF

size: few
V: TRBV24-1
D: NA
length: 14
J: TRBJ1-2
DNA: TGTGCCACCAGTGACACCAGGGATAACTATGGCTACACCTTC
CDR3: CATSDTRDNYGYTF

size: NA
V: TRBV6-5
D: NA
length: 13
J: TRBJ1-4
DNA: TGTGCCAGCAGTTACTCCGTCAATGGAAAACTGTTTTTT
CDR3: CASSYSVNGKLFF

size: few
V: TRBV11-2
D: TRBD2
length: 16
J: TRBJ2-5
DNA: TGTGCCAGCAGCCTTACAGGGGCGGGGGGGCCGGAGACCCAGTACTTC
CDR3: CASSLTGAGGPETQYF